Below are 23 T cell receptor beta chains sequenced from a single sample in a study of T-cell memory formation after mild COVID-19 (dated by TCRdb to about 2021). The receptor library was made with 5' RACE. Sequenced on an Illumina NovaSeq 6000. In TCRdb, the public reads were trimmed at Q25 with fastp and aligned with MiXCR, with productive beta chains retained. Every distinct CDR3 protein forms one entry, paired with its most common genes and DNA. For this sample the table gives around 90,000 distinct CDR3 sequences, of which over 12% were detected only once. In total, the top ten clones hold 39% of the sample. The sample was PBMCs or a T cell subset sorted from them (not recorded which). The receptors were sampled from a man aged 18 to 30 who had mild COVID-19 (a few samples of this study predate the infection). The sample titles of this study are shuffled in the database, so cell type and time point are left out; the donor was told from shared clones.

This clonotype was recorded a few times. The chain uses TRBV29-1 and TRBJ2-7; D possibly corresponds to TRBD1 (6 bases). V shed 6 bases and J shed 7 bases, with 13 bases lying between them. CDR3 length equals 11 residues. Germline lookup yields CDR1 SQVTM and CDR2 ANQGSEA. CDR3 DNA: TGCAGCGTACCACAGGGACCTGAGCAGTACTTC. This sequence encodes CSVPQGPEQYF.

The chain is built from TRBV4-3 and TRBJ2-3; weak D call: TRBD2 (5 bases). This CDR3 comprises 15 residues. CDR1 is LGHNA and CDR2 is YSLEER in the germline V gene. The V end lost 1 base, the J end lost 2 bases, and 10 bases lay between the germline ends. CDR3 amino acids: CASSQVPGNTDTQYF. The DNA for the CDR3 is TGCGCCAGCAGCCAAGTTCCGGGGAACACAGATACGCAGTATTTT.

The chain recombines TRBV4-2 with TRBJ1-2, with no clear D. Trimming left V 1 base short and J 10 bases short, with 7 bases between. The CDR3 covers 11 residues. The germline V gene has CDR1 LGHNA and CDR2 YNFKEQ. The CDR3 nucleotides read TGTGCCAGCAGCCAAGTCGCTGACTACACCTTC. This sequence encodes CASSQVADYTF.

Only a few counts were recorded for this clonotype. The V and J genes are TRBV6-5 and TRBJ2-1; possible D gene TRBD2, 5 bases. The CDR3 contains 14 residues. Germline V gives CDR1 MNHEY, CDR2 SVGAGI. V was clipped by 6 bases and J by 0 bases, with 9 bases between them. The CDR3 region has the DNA TGTGCCAGCAGCAAAACTAGCTCCTACAATGAGCAGTTCTTC. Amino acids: CASSKTSSYNEQFF.

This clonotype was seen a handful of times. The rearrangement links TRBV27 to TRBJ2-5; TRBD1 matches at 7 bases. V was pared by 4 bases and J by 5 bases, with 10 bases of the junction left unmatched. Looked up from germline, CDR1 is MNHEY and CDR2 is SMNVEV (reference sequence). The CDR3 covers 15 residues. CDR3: CASSWNRGERETQYF. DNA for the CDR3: TGTGCCAGCAGTTGGAACAGGGGAGAGAGGGAGACCCAGTACTTC.

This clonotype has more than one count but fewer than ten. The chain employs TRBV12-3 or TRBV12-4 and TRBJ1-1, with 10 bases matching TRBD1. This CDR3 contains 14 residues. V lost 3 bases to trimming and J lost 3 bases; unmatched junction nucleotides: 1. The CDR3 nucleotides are TGTGCCAGCAGTTTCGGGACAGGGGACACTGAAGCTTTCTTT. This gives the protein CASSFGTGDTEAFF.

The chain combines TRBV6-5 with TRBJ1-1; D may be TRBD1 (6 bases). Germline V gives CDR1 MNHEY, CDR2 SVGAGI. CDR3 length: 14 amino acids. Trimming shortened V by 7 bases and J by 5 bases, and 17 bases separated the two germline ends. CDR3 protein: CASTLLEGGTEAFF. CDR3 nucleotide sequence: TGTGCCAGCACCTTACTCGAGGGGGGGACTGAAGCTTTCTTT.

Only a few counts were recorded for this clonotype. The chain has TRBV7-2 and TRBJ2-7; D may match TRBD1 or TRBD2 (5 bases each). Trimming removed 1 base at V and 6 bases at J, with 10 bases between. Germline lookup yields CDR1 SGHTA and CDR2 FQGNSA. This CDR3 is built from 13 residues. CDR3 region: CASSLGTGPEQYF. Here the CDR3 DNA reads TGTGCCAGCAGCTTAGGTACGGGACCCGAGCAGTACTTC.

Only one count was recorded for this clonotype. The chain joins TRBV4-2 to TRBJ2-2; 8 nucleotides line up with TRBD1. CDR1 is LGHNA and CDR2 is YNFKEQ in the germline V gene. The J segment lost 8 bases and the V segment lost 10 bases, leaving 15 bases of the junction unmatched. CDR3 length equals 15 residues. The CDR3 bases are TGTGCCACAGAGGCGAAGACAGGGGAGGCAGGGGAGCTGTTTTTT. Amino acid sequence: CATEAKTGEAGELFF.

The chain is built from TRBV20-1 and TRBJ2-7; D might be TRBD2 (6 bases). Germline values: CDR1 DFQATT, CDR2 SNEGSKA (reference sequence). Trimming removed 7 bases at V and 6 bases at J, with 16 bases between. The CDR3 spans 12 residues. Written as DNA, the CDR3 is TGCAGTGTAAGAAGCGGGCTAGGCGAGCAGTACGTC. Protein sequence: CSVRSGLGEQYV.

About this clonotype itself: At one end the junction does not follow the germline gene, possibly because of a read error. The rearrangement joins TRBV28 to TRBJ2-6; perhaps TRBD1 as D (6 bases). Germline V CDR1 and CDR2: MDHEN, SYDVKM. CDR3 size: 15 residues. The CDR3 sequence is CASTGTNSGANVLTF. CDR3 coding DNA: TGTGCCAGCACCGGGACAAACTCTGGGGCCAACGTCCTGACCTTC.

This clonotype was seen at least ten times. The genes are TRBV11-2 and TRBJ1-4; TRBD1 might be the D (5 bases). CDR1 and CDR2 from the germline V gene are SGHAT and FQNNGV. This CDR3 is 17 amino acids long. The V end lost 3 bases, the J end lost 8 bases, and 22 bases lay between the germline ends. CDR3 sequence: CASSFRGTTPLGEKLFF. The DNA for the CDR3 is TGTGCCAGCAGCTTCCGTGGGACCACTCCCCTAGGGGAAAAACTGTTTTTT.

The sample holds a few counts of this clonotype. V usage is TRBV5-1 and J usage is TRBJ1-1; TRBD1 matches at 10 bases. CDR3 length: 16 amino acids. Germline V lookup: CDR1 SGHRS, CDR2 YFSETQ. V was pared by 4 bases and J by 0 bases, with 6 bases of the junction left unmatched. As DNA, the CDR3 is TGCGCCAGCAGCGAGGGACAGGGGACTTTGAACACTGAAGCTTTCTTT. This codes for CASSEGQGTLNTEAFF. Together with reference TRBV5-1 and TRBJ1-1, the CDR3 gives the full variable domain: KAGVTQTPRYLIKTRGQQVTLSCSPISGHRSVSWYQQTPGQGLQFLFEYFSETQRNKGNFPGRFSGRQFSNSRSEMNVSTLELGDSALYLCASSEGQGTLNTEAFFGQGTRLTVV.

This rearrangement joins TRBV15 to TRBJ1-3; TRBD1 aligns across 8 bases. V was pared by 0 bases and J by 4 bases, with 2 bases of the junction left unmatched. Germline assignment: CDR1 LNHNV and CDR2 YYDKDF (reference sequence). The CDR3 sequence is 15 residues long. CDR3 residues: CATSRDRGRGNTIYF. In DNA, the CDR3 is TGTGCCACCAGCAGAGACAGGGGGCGCGGAAACACCATATATTTT.

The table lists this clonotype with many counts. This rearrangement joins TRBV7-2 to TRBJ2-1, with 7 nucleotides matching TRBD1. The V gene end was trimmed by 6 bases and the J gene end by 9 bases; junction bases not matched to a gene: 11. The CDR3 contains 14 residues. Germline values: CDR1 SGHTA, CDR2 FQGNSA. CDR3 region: CASSRGPPRGEQFF. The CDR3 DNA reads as TGTGCCAGCAGTAGGGGGCCCCCCAGGGGTGAGCAGTTCTTC.

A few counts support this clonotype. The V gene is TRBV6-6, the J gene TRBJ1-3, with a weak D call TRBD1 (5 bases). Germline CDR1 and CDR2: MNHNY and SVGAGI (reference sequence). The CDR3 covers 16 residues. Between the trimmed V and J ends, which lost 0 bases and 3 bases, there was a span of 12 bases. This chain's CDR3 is CASSYSYGTFGNTIYF. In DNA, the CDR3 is TGTGCCAGCAGTTACTCTTATGGGACGTTTGGAAACACCATATATTTT.

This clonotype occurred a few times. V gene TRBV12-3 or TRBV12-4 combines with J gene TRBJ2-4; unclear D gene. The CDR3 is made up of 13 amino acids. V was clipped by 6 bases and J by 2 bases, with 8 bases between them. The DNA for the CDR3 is TGTGCCAGCAGCCCCCACCCCAAAAACATTCAGTACTTC. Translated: CASSPHPKNIQYF.

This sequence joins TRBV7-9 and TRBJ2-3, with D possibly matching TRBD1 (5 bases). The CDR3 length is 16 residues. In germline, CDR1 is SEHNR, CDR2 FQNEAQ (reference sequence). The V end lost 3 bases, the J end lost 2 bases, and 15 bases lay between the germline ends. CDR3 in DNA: TGTGCCAGCAGCTTCACTGACAGAAGAACCACAGATACGCAGTATTTT. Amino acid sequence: CASSFTDRRTTDTQYF.

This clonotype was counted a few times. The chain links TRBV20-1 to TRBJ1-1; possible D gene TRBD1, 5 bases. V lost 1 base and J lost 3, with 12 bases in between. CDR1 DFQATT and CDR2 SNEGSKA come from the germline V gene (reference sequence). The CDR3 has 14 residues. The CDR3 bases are TGCAGTGCTAGAGGGCAGGGTTTTGACACTGAAGCTTTCTTT. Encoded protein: CSARGQGFDTEAFF.

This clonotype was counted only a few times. DNA for the CDR3: TGTGCCAGCAGCCACAGGGGAGAAAAACTGTTTTTT. Translation: CASSHRGEKLFF. The rearrangement uses TRBV7-9 and TRBJ1-4; TRBD1 matches at 7 bases. Germline V CDR1 and CDR2: SEHNR, FQNEAQ (reference sequence). Unmatched junction bases numbered 2, after V lost 5 bases and J lost 8 bases. The CDR3 length is 12 residues.

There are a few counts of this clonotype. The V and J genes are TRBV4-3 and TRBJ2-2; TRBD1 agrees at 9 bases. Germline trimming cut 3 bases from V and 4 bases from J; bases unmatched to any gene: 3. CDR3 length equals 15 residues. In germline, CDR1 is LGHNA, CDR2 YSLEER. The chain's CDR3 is CASSHGTGSTGELFF. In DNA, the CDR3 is TGCGCCAGCAGCCATGGGACAGGGAGCACCGGGGAGCTGTTTTTT.

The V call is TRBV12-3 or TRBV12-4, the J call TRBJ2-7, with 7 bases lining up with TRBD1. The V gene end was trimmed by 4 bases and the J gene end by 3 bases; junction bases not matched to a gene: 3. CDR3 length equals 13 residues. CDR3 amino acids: CASSSGTVYEQYF. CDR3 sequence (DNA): TGTGCCAGCAGTTCTGGGACAGTCTACGAGCAGTACTTC.

The CDR3 nucleotides read TGTGCCAGCAGCTTTCTAGCGCCCGTCACAGATACGCAGTATTTT. Translated, it gives CASSFLAPVTDTQYF. V and J are TRBV7-9 and TRBJ2-3; tentative D call: TRBD2 (6 bases). The CDR3 is 15 amino acids. CDR1 is SEHNR and CDR2 is FQNEAQ in the germline V gene (reference sequence). Trimming left V 3 bases short and J 2 bases short, with 12 bases between.